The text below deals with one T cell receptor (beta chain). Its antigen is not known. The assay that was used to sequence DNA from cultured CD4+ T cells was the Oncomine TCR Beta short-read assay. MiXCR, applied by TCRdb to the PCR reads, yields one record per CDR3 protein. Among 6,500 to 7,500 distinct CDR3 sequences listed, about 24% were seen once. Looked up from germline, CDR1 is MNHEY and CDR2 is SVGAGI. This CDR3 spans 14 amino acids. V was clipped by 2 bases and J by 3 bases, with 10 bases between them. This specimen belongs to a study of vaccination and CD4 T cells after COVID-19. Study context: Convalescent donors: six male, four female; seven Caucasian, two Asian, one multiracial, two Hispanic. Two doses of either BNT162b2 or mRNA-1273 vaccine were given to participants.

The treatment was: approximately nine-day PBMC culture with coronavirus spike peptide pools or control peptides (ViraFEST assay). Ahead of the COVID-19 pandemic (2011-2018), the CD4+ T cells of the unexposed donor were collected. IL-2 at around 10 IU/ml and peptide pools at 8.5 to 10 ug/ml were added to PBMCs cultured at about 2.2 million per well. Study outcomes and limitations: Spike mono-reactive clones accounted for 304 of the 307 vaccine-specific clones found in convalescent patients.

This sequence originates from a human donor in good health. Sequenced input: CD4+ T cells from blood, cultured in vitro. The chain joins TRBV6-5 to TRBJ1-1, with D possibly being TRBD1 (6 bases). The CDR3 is CASSYLRTDTEAFF. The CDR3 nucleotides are TGTGCCAGCAGTTACCTCCGGACAGACACTGAAGCTTTCTTT.